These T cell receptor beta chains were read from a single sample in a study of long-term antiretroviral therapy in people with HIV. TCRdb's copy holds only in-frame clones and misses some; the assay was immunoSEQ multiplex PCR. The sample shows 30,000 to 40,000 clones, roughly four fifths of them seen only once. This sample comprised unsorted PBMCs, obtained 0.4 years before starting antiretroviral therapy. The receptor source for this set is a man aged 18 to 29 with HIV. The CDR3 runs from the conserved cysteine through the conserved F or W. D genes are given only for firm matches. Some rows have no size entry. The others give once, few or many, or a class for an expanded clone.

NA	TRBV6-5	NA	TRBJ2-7	CASSPGPYEQYF	TGTGCCAGCAGCCCCGGCCCTTACGAGCAGTACTTC
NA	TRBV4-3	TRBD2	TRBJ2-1	CASSQGASGLYNEQFF	TGCGCCAGCAGCCAAGGGGCTAGCGGACTCTACAATGAGCAGTTCTTC
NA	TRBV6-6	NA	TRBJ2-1	CASSRPSNEQFF	TGTGCCAGCAGCCGGCCATCCAATGAGCAGTTCTTC
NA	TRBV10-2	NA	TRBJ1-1	CASSEAYRPRNTEAFF	TGCGCCAGCAGTGAGGCATACAGGCCCCGGAACACTGAAGCTTTCTTT
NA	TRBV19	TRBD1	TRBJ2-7	CASSARGIFEQYF	TGTGCCAGTAGTGCCAGGGGGATATTCGAGCAATACTTC
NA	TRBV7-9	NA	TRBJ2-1	CASSAQGVNEQFF	TGTGCCAGCAGCGCACAGGGTGTCAATGAGCAGTTCTTC
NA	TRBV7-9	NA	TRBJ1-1	CASSSRGGRTEAFF	TGTGCCAGCAGCTCACGAGGGGGGAGGACTGAAGCTTTCTTT
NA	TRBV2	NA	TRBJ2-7	CASSETREQYF	TGTGCCAGCAGTGAAACCAGGGAGCAGTACTTC
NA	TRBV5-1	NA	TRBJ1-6	CASSLGGDGSPLHF	TGCGCCAGCAGCTTGGGGGGAGACGGGTCACCCCTCCACTTT
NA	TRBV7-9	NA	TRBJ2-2	CASSLIYAGELFF	TGTGCCAGCAGCTTAATTTACGCCGGGGAGCTGTTTTTT
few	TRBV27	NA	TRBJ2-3	CASSPGSSSTDTQYF	TGTGCCAGCAGCCCCGGAAGTTCGAGCACAGATACGCAGTATTTT
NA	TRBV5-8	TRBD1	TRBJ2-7	CASNRGQEQYF	TGTGCCAGCAACAGGGGGCAAGAGCAGTACTTC
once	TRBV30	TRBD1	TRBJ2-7	CAWTPGQGPYEQYF	TGTGCCTGGACCCCGGGACAGGGTCCCTACGAGCAGTACTTC
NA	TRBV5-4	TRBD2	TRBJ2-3	CASSLLYTRTSGSSSDTQYF	TGTGCCAGCAGCCTTCTATACACACGGACTAGCGGGAGTTCATCAGATACGCAGTATTTT
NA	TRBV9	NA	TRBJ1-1	CASSPDSYTEAFF	TGTGCCAGCAGCCCGGACAGCTACACTGAAGCTTTCTTT
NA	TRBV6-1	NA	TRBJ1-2	CASRDRRYYGYTF	TGTGCCAGCAGAGACAGGAGATACTATGGCTACACCTTC
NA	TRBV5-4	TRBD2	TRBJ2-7	CASSGSGSSYEQYF	TGTGCCAGCAGCGGTAGCGGGTCCTCCTACGAGCAGTACTTC
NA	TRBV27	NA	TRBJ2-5	CASSPLGRGKETQYF	TGTGCCAGCAGTCCCTTGGGAAGGGGGAAAGAGACCCAGTACTTC
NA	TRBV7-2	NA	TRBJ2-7	CASSSRAYLEQYF	TGTGCCAGCAGCTCCCGGGCCTACCTCGAGCAGTACTTC
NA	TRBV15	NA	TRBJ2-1	CATSRQGNEQFF	TGTGCCACCAGCAGACAGGGGAATGAGCAGTTCTTC
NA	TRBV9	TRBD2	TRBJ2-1	CASSVLAGGVNEQFF	TGTGCCAGCAGCGTCTTAGCGGGGGGCGTCAATGAGCAGTTCTTC
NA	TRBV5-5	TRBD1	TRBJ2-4	CASSPPTGFGADIQYF	TGTGCCAGCAGCCCCCCGACAGGGTTCGGGGCGGACATTCAGTACTTC
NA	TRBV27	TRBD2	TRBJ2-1	CASSPPPGTSGRALNEQFF	TGTGCCAGCAGTCCCCCTCCCGGGACTAGCGGGAGGGCCCTCAATGAGCAGTTCTTC
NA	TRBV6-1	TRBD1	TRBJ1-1	CASSEPFPRTGVNTEAFF	TGTGCCAGCAGTGAACCCTTTCCTCGGACAGGGGTGAACACTGAAGCTTTCTTT
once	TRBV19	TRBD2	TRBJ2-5	CASSIEGLAGAQVTQYF	TGTGCCAGTAGTATAGAGGGACTAGCGGGGGCCCAAGTTACCCAGTACTTC
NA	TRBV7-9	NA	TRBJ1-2	CASSLTGSYGYTF	TGTGCCAGCAGCTTGACAGGTTCCTATGGCTACACCTTC
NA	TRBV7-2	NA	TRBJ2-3	CASSLLWGSTDTQYF	TGTGCCAGCAGCCTCCTGTGGGGGAGCACAGATACGCAGTATTTT
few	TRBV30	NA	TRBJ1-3	CALQESGNTIYF	TGTGCCTTACAGGAATCGGGAAACACCATATATTTT
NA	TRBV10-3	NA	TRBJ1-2	CAISDQGRRGGYTF	TGTGCCATCAGTGACCAGGGAAGAAGGGGTGGCTACACCTTC
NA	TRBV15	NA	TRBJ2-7	CATSSTGTHYEQYF	TGTGCCACCAGCAGCACCGGGACCCACTACGAGCAGTACTTC
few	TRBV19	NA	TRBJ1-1	CASSPQVNTEAFF	TGTGCCAGTAGCCCACAGGTGAACACTGAAGCTTTCTTT
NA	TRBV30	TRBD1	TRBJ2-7	CAWSNPGTGVYEQYF	TGTGCCTGGAGTAACCCCGGGACAGGGGTCTACGAGCAGTACTTC
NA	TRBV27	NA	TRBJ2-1	CASSIGVWNEQFF	TGTGCCAGCAGTATAGGTGTATGGAATGAGCAGTTCTTC
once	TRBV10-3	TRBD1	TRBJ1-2	CAISETTGVGYGYTF	TGTGCCATCAGTGAGACTACAGGGGTAGGCTATGGCTACACCTTC
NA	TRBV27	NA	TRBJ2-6	CARDPPTDSGANVLTF	TGTGCCAGGGATCCTCCGACGGACTCTGGGGCCAACGTCCTGACTTTC
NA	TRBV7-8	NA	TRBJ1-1	CASSIIRGRTEAFF	TGTGCCAGCAGTATTATTAGGGGTAGGACTGAAGCTTTCTTT
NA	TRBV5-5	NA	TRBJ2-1	CASSPQLGEQFF	TGTGCCAGCAGCCCTCAACTAGGTGAGCAGTTCTTC
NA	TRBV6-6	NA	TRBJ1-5	CASSPTPFVSNQPQHF	TGTGCCAGCTCCCCAACACCCTTTGTTAGCAATCAGCCCCAGCATTTT
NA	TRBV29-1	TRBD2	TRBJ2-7	CSVSEREASYEQYF	TGCAGCGTTTCTGAGCGGGAGGCCTCCTACGAGCAGTACTTC
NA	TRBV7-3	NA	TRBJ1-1	CASSLQGVTEAFF	TGTGCCAGCAGCCTACAGGGCGTCACTGAAGCTTTCTTT
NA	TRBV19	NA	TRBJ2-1	CASSTTRVYDEQFF	TGTGCCAGTAGTACGACGAGGGTGTACGATGAGCAGTTCTTC
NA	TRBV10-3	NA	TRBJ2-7	CATSPSGGYEQYF	TGTGCCACCTCACCATCCGGAGGCTACGAGCAGTACTTC
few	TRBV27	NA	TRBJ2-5	CASGEQGVRETQYF	TGTGCCAGCGGTGAACAGGGAGTACGAGAGACCCAGTACTTC
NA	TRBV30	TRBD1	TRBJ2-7	CAWRRGQGNPYEQYF	TGTGCCTGGAGGAGGGGACAGGGAAATCCCTACGAGCAGTACTTC
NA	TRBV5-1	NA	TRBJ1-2	CASSQRQTIGYYGYTF	TGCGCCAGCAGCCAGAGACAGACTATCGGGTACTATGGCTACACCTTC
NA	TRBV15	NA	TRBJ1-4	CATSREPTNEKLFF	TGTGCCACCAGCAGAGAACCAACTAATGAAAAACTGTTTTTT
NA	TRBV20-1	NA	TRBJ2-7	CSAREQGTEYF	TGCAGTGCTAGAGAGCAGGGGACGGAGTACTTC
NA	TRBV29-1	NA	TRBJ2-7	CSVESGQTYEQYF	TGCAGCGTTGAGTCGGGACAAACCTACGAGCAGTACTTC
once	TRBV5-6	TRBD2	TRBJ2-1	CASSLRLAGGNEQFF	TGTGCCAGCAGCTTGCGACTAGCGGGAGGCAATGAGCAGTTCTTC